Listed here are 12 T cell receptor beta chains from one sample, sequenced in a study of T cell clones after liver transplantation. Here immunoSEQ multiplex PCR was the method, and the copy in TCRdb shows in-frame clones only, minus some. The table records around 6,000 clones, around three quarters of them present only once. The input for sequencing was CD8+ T cells from blood, taken 24 months after liver transplant. These receptors were taken from a human patient who received a liver transplant. Some of these T cells may belong to the graft donor.

This chain links TRBV5-4 with TRBJ1-2; 7 bases agree with TRBD1. V trimming: 4 bases; J trimming: 2 bases; junction bases outside the gene matches: 11. The germline V gene has CDR1 SGHNT and CDR2 YYREEE (reference sequence). CDR3 length equals 16 residues. The CDR3 nucleotides read TGTGCCAGCAGCCCTTGGGACAGATCCCTCAACTATGGCTACACCTTC. It is translated as CASSPWDRSLNYGYTF. The full variable domain, in which reference TRBV5-4 and TRBJ1-2 provide the parts outside the CDR3, is ETGVTQSPTHLIKTRGQQVTLRCSSQSGHNTVSWYQQALGQGPQFIFQYYREEENGRGNFPPRFSGLQFPNYSSELNVNALELDDSALYLCASSPWDRSLNYGYTFGSGTRLTVV.

The chain has TRBV5-4 and TRBJ1-3; D is undetermined. The CDR3 runs to 14 residues. The V end lost 4 bases, the J end lost 0 bases, and 8 bases lay between the germline ends. Germline CDR1 and CDR2: SGHNT and YYREEE (reference sequence). For the CDR3, the DNA is TGTGCCAGCAGCCAGGATATCTCTGGAAACACCATATATTTT. It yields the protein CASSQDISGNTIYF.

This clone showed up just a few times. V is TRBV19 and J is TRBJ2-1; 10 positions agree with TRBD1. Germline CDR1 LNHDA, CDR2 SQIVND (reference sequence). The junction had 7 bases not matched to a gene; V was cut back by 9 bases and J by 5 bases. The CDR3 runs to 14 residues. This chain's CDR3 is CASHRQGANNEQFF. The CDR3 bases are TGTGCCAGCCATAGACAGGGGGCCAACAATGAGCAGTTCTTC.

The genes are TRBV6-5 and TRBJ2-3; TRBD2 matches at 9 bases. J lost 4 bases, V lost 6 bases, and 5 bases had no gene match. The germline CDR1 and CDR2 sequences are MNHEY and SVGAGI. This CDR3 is 14 amino acids long. The CDR3 sequence is CASRRGGGADTQYF. The CDR3 DNA reads as TGTGCCAGCAGACGAGGCGGGGGGGCAGATACGCAGTATTTT.

The chain carries TRBV9 and TRBJ1-2, with D possibly matching TRBD1 (5 bases). This CDR3 has 15 amino acids. Germline CDR1 reads SGDLS; CDR2 reads YYNGEE. V lost 3 bases and J 7 bases, leaving 19 bases between the germline ends. The CDR3 DNA sequence: TGTGCCAGCAGCGAAGGGGCCAGCCCCAGGCGTGGCTACACCTTC. This translates into CASSEGASPRRGYTF.

V is TRBV29-1 and J is TRBJ1-4, with 7 bases aligning to TRBD1. V was clipped by 4 bases and J by 8 bases; unmatched bases: 10. Germline V lookup: CDR1 SQVTM, CDR2 ANQGSEA. This CDR3 region has 14 residues. The CDR3 nucleotides are TGCAGCGTTGTGACAGGGAGCGAAGGCGAAAAACTGTTTTTT. Translating it yields CSVVTGSEGEKLFF.

J is TRBJ1-5 and V is TRBV19; D call uncertain. The germline CDR1 and CDR2 sequences are LNHDA and SQIVND (reference sequence). Trimming left V 8 bases short and J 6 bases short, with 17 bases between. There are 14 residues in the CDR3. The CDR3 loop reads CASGWTAARQPQHF. DNA of the CDR3: TGTGCCAGTGGATGGACTGCTGCGCGTCAGCCCCAGCATTTT.

This clone was seen just once. V and J are TRBV28 and TRBJ2-5, with TRBD2 matching 11 bases. The J call may be in error: the DNA end matches TRBJ2-7 better. CDR1 is MDHEN and CDR2 is SYDVKM in the germline V gene. The CDR3 runs 18 residues. The DNA of the CDR3 is TGTGCCAGCAGTTTGAAGCTAGCGGGAGGACAGATTAGCTACGAGCAGTACTTC. This translates into CASSLKLAGGQISYEQYF.

The chain joins TRBV7-9 to TRBJ2-7; D perhaps matches TRBD1 (6 bases). The CDR3 is made up of 15 amino acids. Trimming shortened V by 8 bases and J by 0 bases, and 17 bases separated the two germline ends. Germline V CDR1 and CDR2: SEHNR, FQNEAQ (reference sequence). CDR3: CASRGSGHSSYEQYF. In DNA, the CDR3 is TGTGCCAGCCGTGGATCGGGACATAGCTCCTACGAGCAGTACTTC.

V and J are TRBV27 and TRBJ2-1, with D perhaps matching TRBD2 (5 bases). The CDR3 totals 16 residues. V gave up 5 bases and J gave up 0 bases, with 14 bases separating them. Per germline, CDR1 MNHEY and CDR2 SMNVEV (reference sequence). The CDR3 spells CASSPASGSSYNEQFF. CDR3 DNA: TGTGCCAGCAGTCCCGCATCGGGGAGCTCCTACAATGAGCAGTTCTTC.

This chain links TRBV28 with TRBJ2-1; 12 nucleotides line up with TRBD2. The CDR3 has 17 residues. CDR1 is MDHEN, CDR2 SYDVKM, per germline. With V trimmed by 5 bases and J by 5 bases, 10 bases remained unmatched. The CDR3 region is CASSPGTSGLGDNEQFF. Here the CDR3 DNA reads TGTGCCAGCAGTCCCGGGACTAGCGGGCTGGGGGACAATGAGCAGTTCTTC.

The chain uses TRBV5-1 and TRBJ1-5; the D is unclear. V lost 0 bases to trimming and J lost 2 bases, with 6 bases between them. Germline assignment: CDR1 SGHRS and CDR2 YFSETQ. The CDR3 runs to 14 residues. Here the CDR3 DNA reads TGCGCCAGCAGCTTGGGTACGGGCAATCAGCCCCAGCATTTT. Encoded protein: CASSLGTGNQPQHF.